This T cell receptor beta chain was obtained from a study of cytotoxic CD8 clonotypes in ibrutinib-treated CLL listed by TCRdb under 2021. Regarding the complete study: The cohort had over ten relapsed/refractory and roughly 14 treatment-naive patients; 17 to 18 were IGHV unmutated. Partial responses were observed in approximately 24 patients and complete responses in 2; after a median follow-up of 68 months, remission was maintained in about 15 patients and progression was observed in roughly twelve. Response samples were obtained after a median of 12 months of treatment, with a range of roughly 6 to 40 months. Samples averaged approximately 260,000 productive templates and tens of thousands of productive rearrangements. Of the roughly 79 people in the trial, around 25 had longitudinal samples available. Cryopreserved peripheral blood mononuclear cells were obtained prior to treatment, at the time of response, and at either disease progression or sustained remission. Every remission and progressive disease sample was obtained while ibrutinib was still being received by the patients. Broader findings and caveats from the paper: Public clonotypes were found to be uncommon and were observed to contract or remain stable during treatment; the increase in clonality was shown to reflect expansion of private clonotypes at ibrutinib response. Sustained-remission and progressing patients did not have matched sampling times, and lymph node repertoires were not examined. At ibrutinib response clonality went up, during sustained remission it held steady, and at progression it dropped back toward baseline. Baseline clonality exceeded that of age-matched healthy donors and correlated strongly with circulating CD8+ T-cell counts.

Notes on this clone: Its antigen target is currently unknown. No much larger clonotype is one base removed from it; base qualities were not supplied.

For TCR beta library preparation, roughly 2.2 micrograms of genomic DNA was extracted from cryopreserved PBMCs. High-throughput TCR beta sequencing was performed on longitudinal blood samples from CLL patients receiving ibrutinib monotherapy. The patients were enrolled in a single-center, open-label phase 2 trial of ibrutinib monotherapy. On a MiSeq, deep resolution sequencing aimed for a depth between 1 in 1 million and 1 in 200,000 T cells, with each clonotype covered around 10x on average. TCR beta libraries were generated with the immunoSEQ hsTCRB Kit. Per the original workflow: ImmunoSEQ Data Assistant and ImmunoSEQ Analyzer were used for data analysis, and V, D and J genes were assigned according to IMGT definitions. Clonality, with values ranging from 0 to 1, was calculated as one minus the normalized Shannon entropy of productive rearrangement frequencies. Only overrepresented clonotypes making up at least 0.05% of each patient's repertoire were included in the public clonotype analysis. Roughly 12 age-matched healthy donor repertoires from immuneACCESS were used as controls for clonality. Entries here come from immuneACCESS through TCRdb and include only in-frame sequences with V and J called. Some clones fail to appear in such tables; in the studies checked, an unresolved V gene covers under half of the shortfall, and the cause of the remainder is unknown. V and J calls and clone size are copied from that table; D and trimming were computed from the DNA. The table for this sample lists fewer than 400,000 clones; over 55% of them were counted only once. The top ten hold around 6.5% of the sample.

The sample in question was PBMCs, obtained after 36 months of ibrutinib treatment. The sequence came from a human donor with chronic lymphocytic leukemia.

This receptor has the CDR3 CSVGPSGGQGVDGYTF. The DNA is as follows: TGCAGCGTTGGGCCGTCTGGAGGACAGGGGGTCGATGGCTACACCTTC. The V and J segments used are TRBV29-1 and TRBJ1-2, with TRBD1 matching 10 junction bases. The CDR3 runs 16 amino acids, cysteine and phenylalanine included. Only the CDR3 DNA stays, 48 bases, in frame from base 1. For this chain, trimming is 4 bases at the V end and 6 bases at the J end, and the number of junction bases without a gene match is 14. For CDR1 and CDR2, the germline V gene lists SQVTM and ANQGSEA. When the CDR3 is completed using the reference TRBV29-1 and TRBJ1-2 genes on either side, the full variable domain is SAVISQKPSRDICQRGTSLTIQCQVDSQVTMMFWYRQQPGQSLTLIATANQGSEATYESGFVIDKFPISRPNLTFSTLTVSNMSPEDSSIYLCSVGPSGGQGVDGYTFGSGTRLTVV.